These T cell receptor beta chains were read from a single sample in a study of OX40 agonist ivuxolimab in advanced cancers. Data came from immunoSEQ multiplex PCR; TCRdb stores just in-frame clones and leaves some out. In the table there are 54,000 or so clones, about 80% of which are singletons. The sequenced sample was CD4+ or CD8+ T cells sorted from blood, obtained in a trial of the OX40 agonist ivuxolimab. The receptors derive from an adult with an advanced solid tumor such as melanoma, head and neck, liver or kidney cancer. Each CDR3 is given with its conserved first and last residue. The D gene is left open where the match is weak. Not every row has a clone size; where given, it reads once, few, many or a size class.

CDR3 length	clone size	J gene	D gene	V gene	CDR3 protein	CDR3 DNA
13	NA	TRBJ1-2	NA	TRBV19	CASSVGPPYGYTF	TGTGCCAGTAGTGTCGGGCCTCCCTATGGCTACACCTTC
13	few	TRBJ1-1	NA	TRBV19	CASSIWGDPEAFF	TGTGCCAGTAGTATCTGGGGGGACCCTGAAGCTTTCTTT
16	few	TRBJ2-7	TRBD2	TRBV11-2	CASSLHILAGGGEQYF	TGTGCCAGCAGCCTCCATATACTAGCGGGAGGAGGGGAGCAGTACTTC
13	NA	TRBJ1-1	NA	TRBV2	CASSAGNGAEAFF	TGTGCCAGCAGTGCCGGGAACGGGGCTGAAGCTTTCTTT
15	NA	TRBJ2-1	TRBD2	TRBV7-2	CASSLGTSGGGEQFF	TGTGCCAGCAGCTTGGGTACTAGCGGGGGCGGTGAGCAGTTCTTC
15	NA	TRBJ1-6	NA	TRBV5-6	CASSLGDRRNSPLHF	TGTGCCAGCAGCTTGGGCGACAGGAGGAATTCACCCCTCCACTTT
13	NA	TRBJ2-1	NA	TRBV30	CAWSEGSYNEQFF	TGTGCCTGGAGTGAGGGATCCTACAATGAGCAGTTCTTC
15	NA	TRBJ1-2	NA	TRBV9	CASSARPTGVYGYTF	TGTGCCAGCAGCGCCCGCCCCACAGGCGTCTATGGCTACACCTTC
18	NA	TRBJ1-4	TRBD1	TRBV4-3	CASSRDRGFPGPEEKLFF	TGCGCCAGCAGCCGCGACAGGGGATTCCCCGGTCCGGAGGAAAAACTGTTTTTT
14	NA	TRBJ2-7	TRBD1	TRBV5-1	CASSKGAGGDEQYF	TGCGCCAGCAGCAAAGGGGCAGGGGGAGACGAGCAGTACTTC
15	NA	TRBJ1-5	NA	TRBV7-9	CASSPSAQVNQPQHF	TGTGCCAGCAGCCCGAGCGCACAGGTCAATCAGCCCCAGCATTTT
12	many	TRBJ1-2	NA	TRBV15	CATSERDYGYTF	TGTGCCACCAGCGAGAGGGACTATGGCTACACCTTC
14	NA	TRBJ1-1	NA	TRBV18	CASSPRAGTTEAFF	TGTGCCAGCTCACCACGAGCAGGGACCACTGAAGCTTTCTTT
14	NA	TRBJ2-2	TRBD1	TRBV7-9	CASSSGTATGELFF	TGTGCCAGCAGTTCCGGGACAGCCACCGGGGAGCTGTTTTTT
16	NA	TRBJ1-6	NA	TRBV19	CASSVRAWGNNSPLHF	TGTGCCAGTAGTGTCAGGGCTTGGGGTAATAATTCACCCCTCCACTTT
14	NA	TRBJ2-3	TRBD2	TRBV4-1	CASSPREGTDTQYF	TGCGCCAGCAGCCCACGGGAGGGCACAGATACGCAGTATTTT
15	NA	TRBJ2-7	TRBD1	TRBV10-1	CASSESGTGVREQYF	TGCGCCAGCAGTGAATCCGGGACAGGGGTCCGCGAGCAGTACTTC
16	few	TRBJ1-3	NA	TRBV19	CASSNLSPSSGNTIYF	TGTGCCAGTAGCAACCTGAGCCCGAGCTCTGGAAACACCATATATTTT
12	once	TRBJ1-5	NA	TRBV28	CATFIPLEDTNF	TGTGCCACATTTATCCCGTTGGAGGATACCAATTTT
14	NA	TRBJ1-3	NA	TRBV29-1	CSVRDGRTGNTIYF	TGCAGCGTGCGTGATGGGAGAACTGGAAACACCATATATTTT
13	NA	TRBJ1-6	NA	TRBV6-5	CASRLWGTIPLHF	TGTGCCAGCAGGCTGTGGGGGACTATACCCCTCCACTTT
15	NA	TRBJ2-7	NA	TRBV21-1	CASSKNHRTCYEQYF	TGTGCCAGCAGCAAAAATCACCGGACTTGCTACGAGCAGTACTTC
13	once	TRBJ1-1	NA	TRBV29-1	CSVALSGNTEAFF	TGCAGCGTTGCTTTGTCAGGGAACACTGAAGCTTTCTTT
15	NA	TRBJ1-2	NA	TRBV7-2	CASSGHPDRTRGYTF	TGTGCCAGCAGCGGGCACCCGGACAGAACTCGTGGCTACACCTTC
15	NA	TRBJ2-7	TRBD2	TRBV28	CASSWPLGTSEPQYF	TGTGCCAGCAGTTGGCCGCTTGGGACTAGCGAGCCGCAGTACTTC